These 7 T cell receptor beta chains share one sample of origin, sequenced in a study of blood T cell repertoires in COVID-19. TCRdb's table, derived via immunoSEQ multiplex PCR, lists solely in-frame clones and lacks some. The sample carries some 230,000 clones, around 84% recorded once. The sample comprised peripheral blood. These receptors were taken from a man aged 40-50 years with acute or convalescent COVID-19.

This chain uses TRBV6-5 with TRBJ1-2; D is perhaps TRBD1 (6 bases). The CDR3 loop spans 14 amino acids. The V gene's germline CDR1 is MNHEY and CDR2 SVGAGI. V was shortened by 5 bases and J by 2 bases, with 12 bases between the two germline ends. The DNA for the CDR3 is TGTGCCAGCAGTCAGCGAACAGGGAACTATGGCTACACCTTC. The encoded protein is CASSQRTGNYGYTF.

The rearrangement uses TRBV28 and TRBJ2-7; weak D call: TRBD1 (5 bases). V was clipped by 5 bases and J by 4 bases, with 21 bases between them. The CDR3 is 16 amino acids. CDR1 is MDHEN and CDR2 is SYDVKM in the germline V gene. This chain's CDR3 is CASSAPAGPKFYEQYF. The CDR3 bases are TGTGCCAGCAGTGCCCCTGCAGGGCCGAAATTTTACGAGCAGTACTTC.

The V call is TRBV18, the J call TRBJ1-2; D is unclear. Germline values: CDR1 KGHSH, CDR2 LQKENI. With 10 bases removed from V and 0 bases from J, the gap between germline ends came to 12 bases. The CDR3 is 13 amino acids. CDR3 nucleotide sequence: TGTGCCACCGCCGGTACAGCTAACTATGGCTACACCTTC. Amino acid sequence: CATAGTANYGYTF.

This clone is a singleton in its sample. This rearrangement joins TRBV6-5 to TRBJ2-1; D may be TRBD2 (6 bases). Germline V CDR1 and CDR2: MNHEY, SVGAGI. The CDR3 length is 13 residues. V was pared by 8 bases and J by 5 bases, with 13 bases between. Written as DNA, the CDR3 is TGTGCCAGCTGCTCTGGCGGGAACAATGAGCAGTTCTTC. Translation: CASCSGGNNEQFF.

The CDR3 DNA reads as TGTGCCAGCAGCCCGTTAGCGGGGGGGGACGAGCAGTACTTC. It encodes CASSPLAGGDEQYF. The chain links TRBV9 to TRBJ2-7; 11 bases fit TRBD2. With 4 bases clipped from V and 5 bases from J, the junction kept 5 bases outside the gene matches. CDR3 length: 14 amino acids. Germline values: CDR1 SGDLS, CDR2 YYNGEE.

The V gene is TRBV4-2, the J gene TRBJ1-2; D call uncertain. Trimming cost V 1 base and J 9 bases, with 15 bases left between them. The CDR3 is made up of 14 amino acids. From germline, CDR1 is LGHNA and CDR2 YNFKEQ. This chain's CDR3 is CASSQVKDSVRYTF. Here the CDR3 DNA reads TGTGCCAGCAGCCAAGTAAAGGACTCGGTACGCTACACCTTC.

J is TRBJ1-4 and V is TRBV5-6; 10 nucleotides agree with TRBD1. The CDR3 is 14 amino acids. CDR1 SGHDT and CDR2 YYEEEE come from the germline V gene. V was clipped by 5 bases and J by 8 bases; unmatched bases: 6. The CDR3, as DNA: TGTGCCAGCAGTTCCGGGACAGGGGTAGAAAAACTGTTTTTT. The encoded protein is CASSSGTGVEKLFF.